A selection of T cell receptor beta chains follows, all from one sample in a study of blood T cell repertoires in COVID-19. Produced via immunoSEQ multiplex PCR; TCRdb's table is partial and in-frame only. The data contain roughly 250,000 clones, 75% to 90% of them singletons. The material sequenced was PBMCs or T cells enriched from blood (not recorded which). The receptors shown here come from a woman aged 30 to 39 with acute COVID-19. Each CDR3 is given with its conserved first and last residue. Fields, in order: clone size, D gene, J gene, V gene, CDR3 protein, CDR3 DNA. A D gene is named only where the DNA matches it firmly. A clone size is listed for some rows: how often the clone was seen (once, few, many), or a class if it is expanded.

abundance: once; d_gene: TRBD1; j_gene: TRBJ1-3; v_gene: TRBV4-3; CDR3aa: CASSQDGQGAENTIYF; CDR3nt: TGCGCCAGCAGCCAAGACGGACAGGGGGCAGAAAACACCATATATTTT
abundance: .; d_gene: .; j_gene: TRBJ1-6; v_gene: TRBV11-2; CDR3aa: CASSPRTGAGSYNSPLHF; CDR3nt: TGTGCCAGCAGCCCAAGGACTGGAGCGGGCTCCTATAATTCACCCCTCCACTTT
abundance: .; d_gene: TRBD2; j_gene: TRBJ2-7; v_gene: TRBV7-2; CDR3aa: CASSLGGTSGGYEQYF; CDR3nt: TGTGCCAGCAGCTTAGGTGGGACTAGCGGGGGTTACGAGCAGTACTTC
abundance: .; d_gene: TRBD1; j_gene: TRBJ1-4; v_gene: TRBV27; CDR3aa: CASSRQGAGEKLFF; CDR3nt: TGTGCCAGCAGCCGACAGGGGGCAGGGGAAAAACTGTTTTTT
abundance: .; d_gene: .; j_gene: TRBJ1-4; v_gene: TRBV19; CDR3aa: CASSMRGGWNEKLFF; CDR3nt: TGTGCCAGTAGTATGCGCGGGGGATGGAATGAAAAACTGTTTTTT
abundance: .; d_gene: .; j_gene: TRBJ2-5; v_gene: TRBV9; CDR3aa: CASSVEGGANQETQYF; CDR3nt: TGTGCCAGCAGCGTAGAAGGGGGTGCTAACCAAGAGACCCAGTACTTC
abundance: .; d_gene: .; j_gene: TRBJ2-6; v_gene: TRBV28; CDR3aa: CASRAGANVLTF; CDR3nt: TGTGCCAGCAGGGCCGGGGCCAACGTCCTGACTTTC
abundance: .; d_gene: .; j_gene: TRBJ2-7; v_gene: TRBV9; CDR3aa: CASSRDWDAYEQYF; CDR3nt: TGTGCCAGCAGCCGGGACTGGGACGCCTACGAGCAGTACTTC
abundance: .; d_gene: TRBD1; j_gene: TRBJ1-2; v_gene: TRBV10-3; CDR3aa: CAIGTDRGYGYTF; CDR3nt: TGTGCCATCGGCACAGACAGGGGCTATGGCTACACCTTC
abundance: .; d_gene: TRBD2; j_gene: TRBJ2-5; v_gene: TRBV28; CDR3aa: CASSLGRLAGKETQYF; CDR3nt: TGTGCCAGCAGTTTAGGTCGTCTAGCGGGAAAGGAGACCCAGTACTTC
abundance: .; d_gene: .; j_gene: TRBJ1-5; v_gene: TRBV6-5; CDR3aa: CASSYGPGSNQPQHF; CDR3nt: TGTGCCAGCAGTTACGGCCCAGGGAGCAATCAGCCCCAGCATTTT
abundance: once; d_gene: .; j_gene: TRBJ1-1; v_gene: TRBV3-1/TRBV3-2; CDR3aa: CASSQLANTEAFF; CDR3nt: TGTGCCAGCAGCCAACTGGCTAACACTGAAGCTTTCTTT
abundance: .; d_gene: .; j_gene: TRBJ2-2; v_gene: TRBV11-2; CDR3aa: CASSSSGTGELFF; CDR3nt: TGTGCCAGCAGCTCGTCGGGGACCGGGGAGCTGTTTTTT
abundance: .; d_gene: TRBD2; j_gene: TRBJ2-1; v_gene: TRBV27; CDR3aa: CASSLVSAGAGVLLSYNEQFF; CDR3nt: TGTGCCAGCAGTTTGGTTTCGGCCGGAGCGGGAGTTCTTTTGTCCTACAATGAGCAGTTCTTC
abundance: .; d_gene: .; j_gene: TRBJ2-1; v_gene: TRBV9; CDR3aa: CASMPGRGSYNEQFF; CDR3nt: TGTGCCAGCATGCCGGGCAGGGGATCCTACAATGAGCAGTTCTTC
abundance: .; d_gene: TRBD2; j_gene: TRBJ2-5; v_gene: TRBV10-2; CDR3aa: CASAETSGGQETQYF; CDR3nt: TGCGCCAGCGCCGAGACTAGCGGGGGACAAGAGACCCAGTACTTC
abundance: .; d_gene: .; j_gene: TRBJ2-6; v_gene: TRBV3-1/TRBV3-2; CDR3aa: CASSPNSGANVLTF; CDR3nt: TGTGCCAGCAGCCCGAATAGTGGGGCCAACGTCCTGACTTTC
abundance: .; d_gene: .; j_gene: TRBJ1-2; v_gene: TRBV5-1; CDR3aa: CASSLDGGPGVAYGYTF; CDR3nt: TGCGCCAGCAGCTTGGATGGCGGGCCAGGGGTCGCCTATGGCTACACCTTC
abundance: .; d_gene: .; j_gene: TRBJ1-2; v_gene: TRBV7-2; CDR3aa: CASSLAGQANYGYTF; CDR3nt: TGTGCCAGCAGCTTAGCAGGCCAGGCTAACTATGGCTACACCTTC
abundance: .; d_gene: .; j_gene: TRBJ2-3; v_gene: TRBV5-4; CDR3aa: CASRAGTESFASEDF; CDR3nt: TGTGCCAGCAGGGCGGGGACAGAGTCGTTCGCCTCCGAGGATTTT
abundance: .; d_gene: TRBD1; j_gene: TRBJ1-4; v_gene: TRBV5-1; CDR3aa: CASSYGQGGELFF; CDR3nt: TGCGCCAGCAGTTATGGACAGGGGGGAGAACTGTTTTTT
abundance: .; d_gene: .; j_gene: TRBJ1-1; v_gene: TRBV5-1; CDR3aa: CASSARGVAGRYEAFF; CDR3nt: TGCGCCAGCAGCGCCAGGGGAGTTGCAGGGCGGTACGAAGCTTTCTTT
abundance: .; d_gene: .; j_gene: TRBJ2-7; v_gene: TRBV19; CDR3aa: CASRQTVSATYEQYF; CDR3nt: TGTGCCAGTAGGCAGACAGTTTCCGCTACCTACGAGCAGTACTTC
abundance: .; d_gene: .; j_gene: TRBJ2-5; v_gene: TRBV3-1/TRBV3-2; CDR3aa: CASSSMGAVGETQYF; CDR3nt: TGTGCCAGCAGTTCAATGGGGGCGGTGGGAGAGACCCAGTACTTC
abundance: .; d_gene: .; j_gene: TRBJ2-7; v_gene: TRBV11-1; CDR3aa: CASGPRRGISYEQYF; CDR3nt: TGTGCCAGCGGGCCGCGTCGGGGTATCTCCTACGAGCAGTACTTC
abundance: .; d_gene: TRBD2; j_gene: TRBJ2-2; v_gene: TRBV5-4; CDR3aa: CASSLSGRAVVGELFF; CDR3nt: TGTGCCAGCAGCTTGAGCGGGAGGGCCGTAGTCGGGGAGCTGTTTTTT
abundance: few; d_gene: .; j_gene: TRBJ2-1; v_gene: TRBV2; CDR3aa: CASRVLSSYNEQFF; CDR3nt: TGTGCCAGCCGGGTCCTCTCCTCCTACAATGAGCAGTTCTTC
abundance: .; d_gene: TRBD2; j_gene: TRBJ2-3; v_gene: TRBV19; CDR3aa: CASSTAGATSADTQYF; CDR3nt: TGTGCCAGTAGCACCGCCGGTGCGACTAGCGCTGATACGCAGTATTTT
abundance: few; d_gene: TRBD1; j_gene: TRBJ1-1; v_gene: TRBV6-5; CDR3aa: CASRETGLNTEAFF; CDR3nt: TGTGCCAGCAGGGAGACAGGGCTGAACACTGAAGCTTTCTTT
abundance: once; d_gene: .; j_gene: TRBJ1-5; v_gene: TRBV2; CDR3aa: CASSPRSNNQPQHF; CDR3nt: TGTGCCAGCAGTCCAAGGAGCAACAATCAGCCCCAGCATTTT
abundance: .; d_gene: .; j_gene: TRBJ2-7; v_gene: TRBV14; CDR3aa: CASSQNRASYEQYF; CDR3nt: TGTGCCAGCAGCCAAAACAGGGCCTCCTACGAGCAGTACTTC
abundance: .; d_gene: .; j_gene: TRBJ2-3; v_gene: TRBV4-1; CDR3aa: CASSQESGPQYF; CDR3nt: TGCGCCAGCAGCCAAGAAAGTGGCCCGCAGTATTTT
abundance: few; d_gene: TRBD1; j_gene: TRBJ2-3; v_gene: TRBV5-1; CDR3aa: CASSLKTGTGVRTDTQYF; CDR3nt: TGCGCCAGCAGCCTGAAGACCGGGACAGGGGTTCGCACAGATACGCAGTATTTT
abundance: .; d_gene: .; j_gene: TRBJ1-1; v_gene: TRBV7-2; CDR3aa: CASSFIIWGGNTEAFF; CDR3nt: TGTGCCAGCAGCTTCATAATTTGGGGGGGGAACACTGAAGCTTTCTTT
abundance: .; d_gene: .; j_gene: TRBJ2-1; v_gene: TRBV27; CDR3aa: CASRGRYNEQFF; CDR3nt: TGTGCCAGCCGGGGGAGGTACAATGAGCAGTTCTTC
abundance: .; d_gene: TRBD1; j_gene: TRBJ1-1; v_gene: TRBV7-6; CDR3aa: CASSADREAEAFF; CDR3nt: TGTGCCAGCAGCGCCGACAGGGAGGCTGAAGCTTTCTTT
abundance: .; d_gene: .; j_gene: TRBJ1-6; v_gene: TRBV21-1; CDR3aa: CASSKWGQGLVKDSPLHF; CDR3nt: TGTGCCAGCAGCAAATGGGGACAGGGGCTTGTTAAGGATTCACCCCTCCACTTT
abundance: .; d_gene: TRBD1; j_gene: TRBJ1-1; v_gene: TRBV9; CDR3aa: CASSGTGINTEAFF; CDR3nt: TGTGCCAGCTCCGGGACAGGGATAAACACTGAAGCTTTCTTT
abundance: .; d_gene: .; j_gene: TRBJ1-2; v_gene: TRBV3-1/TRBV3-2; CDR3aa: CASSQGTPTNYGYTF; CDR3nt: TGTGCCAGCAGCCAAGGGACACCAACTAACTATGGCTACACCTTC
abundance: .; d_gene: .; j_gene: TRBJ2-7; v_gene: TRBV7-8; CDR3aa: CASSPRDFSYEQYF; CDR3nt: TGTGCCAGCAGCCCCAGGGATTTCTCCTACGAGCAGTACTTC
abundance: .; d_gene: .; j_gene: TRBJ2-3; v_gene: TRBV6-1; CDR3aa: CASSYRSTDTQYF; CDR3nt: TGTGCCAGCAGTTATCGTAGCACAGATACGCAGTATTTT
abundance: .; d_gene: TRBD1; j_gene: TRBJ1-2; v_gene: TRBV27; CDR3aa: CASRGTGGLSSYGYTF; CDR3nt: TGTGCCAGCAGGGGGACAGGGGGTCTCTCGAGCTATGGCTACACCTTC
abundance: .; d_gene: .; j_gene: TRBJ1-5; v_gene: TRBV21-1; CDR3aa: CASENWTGAVQPQHF; CDR3nt: TGTGCCAGCGAAAATTGGACAGGGGCTGTGCAGCCCCAGCATTTT
abundance: .; d_gene: TRBD1; j_gene: TRBJ2-1; v_gene: TRBV25-1; CDR3aa: CASSEHRGVNEQFF; CDR3nt: TGTGCCAGCAGTGAACACAGGGGGGTAAATGAGCAGTTCTTC
abundance: few; d_gene: TRBD1; j_gene: TRBJ1-5; v_gene: TRBV10-1; CDR3aa: CARGQPYSNQPQHF; CDR3nt: TGCGCCAGGGGACAGCCTTATAGCAATCAGCCCCAGCATTTT
abundance: .; d_gene: .; j_gene: TRBJ2-5; v_gene: TRBV28; CDR3aa: CASRGGPAQYF; CDR3nt: TGTGCCAGCAGAGGGGGTCCGGCCCAGTACTTC
abundance: .; d_gene: TRBD2; j_gene: TRBJ2-1; v_gene: TRBV28; CDR3aa: CASLAGGLEEQFF; CDR3nt: TGTGCCAGCCTAGCGGGGGGGCTTGAGGAGCAGTTCTTC
abundance: .; d_gene: .; j_gene: TRBJ1-2; v_gene: TRBV9; CDR3aa: CASSVGEEYGYTF; CDR3nt: TGTGCCAGCAGCGTAGGGGAGGAATATGGCTACACCTTC
abundance: once; d_gene: .; j_gene: TRBJ1-3; v_gene: TRBV4-2; CDR3aa: CASSQVSGSGNTIYF; CDR3nt: TGTGCCAGCAGCCAAGTCAGCGGTTCTGGAAACACCATATATTTT